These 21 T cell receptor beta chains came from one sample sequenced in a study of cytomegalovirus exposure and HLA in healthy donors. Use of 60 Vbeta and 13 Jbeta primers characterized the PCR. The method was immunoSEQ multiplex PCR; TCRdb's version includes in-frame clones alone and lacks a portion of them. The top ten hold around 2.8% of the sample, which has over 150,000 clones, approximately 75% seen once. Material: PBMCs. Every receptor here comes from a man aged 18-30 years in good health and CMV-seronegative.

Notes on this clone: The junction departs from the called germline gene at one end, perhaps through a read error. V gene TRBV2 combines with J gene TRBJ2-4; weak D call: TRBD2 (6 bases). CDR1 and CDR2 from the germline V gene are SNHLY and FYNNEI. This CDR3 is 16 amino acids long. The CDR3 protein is CASSELAGQAKNSQYF. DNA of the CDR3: TGTGCCAGCAGTGAACTCGCGGGGCAAGCCAAAAACAGTCAGTACTTC.

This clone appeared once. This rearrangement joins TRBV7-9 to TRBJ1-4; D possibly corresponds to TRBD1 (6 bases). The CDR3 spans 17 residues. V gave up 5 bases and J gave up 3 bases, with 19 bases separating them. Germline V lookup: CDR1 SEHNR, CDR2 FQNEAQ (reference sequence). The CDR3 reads CASSLGRGILANEKLFF. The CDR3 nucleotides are TGTGCCAGCAGCCTTGGCAGGGGAATATTAGCTAATGAAAAACTGTTTTTT.

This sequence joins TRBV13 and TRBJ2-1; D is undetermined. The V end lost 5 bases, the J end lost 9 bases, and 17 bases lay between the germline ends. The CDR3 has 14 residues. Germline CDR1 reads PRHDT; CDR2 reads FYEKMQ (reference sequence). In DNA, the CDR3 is TGTGCCAGCAGCCTTATGGCCCCCCGTTTTGAGCAGTTCTTC. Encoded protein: CASSLMAPRFEQFF.

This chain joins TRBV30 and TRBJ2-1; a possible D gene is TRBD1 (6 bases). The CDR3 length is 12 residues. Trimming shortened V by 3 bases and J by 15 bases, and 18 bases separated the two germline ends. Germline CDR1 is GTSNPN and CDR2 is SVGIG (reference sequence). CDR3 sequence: CAWSGTSSCAFF. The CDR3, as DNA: TGTGCCTGGAGCGGGACATCTTCGTGTGCGTTCTTC.

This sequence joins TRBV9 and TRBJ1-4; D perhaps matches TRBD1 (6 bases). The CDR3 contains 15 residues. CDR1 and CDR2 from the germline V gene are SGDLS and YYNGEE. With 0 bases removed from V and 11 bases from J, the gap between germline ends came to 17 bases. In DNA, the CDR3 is TGTGCCAGCAGCGTAGACTCGACAGAGAGGGGGAAACTGTTTTTT. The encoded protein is CASSVDSTERGKLFF.

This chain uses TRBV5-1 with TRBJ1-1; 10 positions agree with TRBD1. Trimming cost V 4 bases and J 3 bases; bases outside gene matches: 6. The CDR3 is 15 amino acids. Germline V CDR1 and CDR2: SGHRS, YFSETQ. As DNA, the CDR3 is TGCGCCAGCAGCGGACAGGGGGTGAGGGACACTGAAGCTTTCTTT. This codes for CASSGQGVRDTEAFF.

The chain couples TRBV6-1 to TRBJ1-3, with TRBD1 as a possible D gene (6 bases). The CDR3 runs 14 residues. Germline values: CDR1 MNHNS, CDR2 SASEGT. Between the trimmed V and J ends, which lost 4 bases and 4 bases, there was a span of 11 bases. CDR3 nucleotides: TGTGCCAGCAGTGTGGACAGTAACGGAAACACCATATATTTT. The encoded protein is CASSVDSNGNTIYF.

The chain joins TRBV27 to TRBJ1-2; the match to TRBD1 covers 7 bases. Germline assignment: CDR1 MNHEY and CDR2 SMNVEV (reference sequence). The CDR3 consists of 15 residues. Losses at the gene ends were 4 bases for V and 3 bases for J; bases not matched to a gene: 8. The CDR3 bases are TGTGCCAGCAGTTCCATCAGGGGGGTTTACTATGGCTACACCTTC. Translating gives CASSSIRGVYYGYTF.

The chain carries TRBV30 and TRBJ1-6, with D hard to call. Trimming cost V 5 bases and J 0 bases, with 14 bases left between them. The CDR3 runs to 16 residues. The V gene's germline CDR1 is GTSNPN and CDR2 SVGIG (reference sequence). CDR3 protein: CAWRTLKSSYNSPLHF. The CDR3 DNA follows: TGTGCCTGGCGAACCCTAAAGAGCTCCTATAATTCACCCCTCCACTTT. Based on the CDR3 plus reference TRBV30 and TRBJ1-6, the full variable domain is SQTIHQWPATLVQPVGSPLSLECTVEGTSNPNLYWYRQAAGRGLQLLFYSVGIGQISSEVPQNLSASRPQDRQFILSSKKLLLSDSGFYLCAWRTLKSSYNSPLHFGNGTRLTVT.

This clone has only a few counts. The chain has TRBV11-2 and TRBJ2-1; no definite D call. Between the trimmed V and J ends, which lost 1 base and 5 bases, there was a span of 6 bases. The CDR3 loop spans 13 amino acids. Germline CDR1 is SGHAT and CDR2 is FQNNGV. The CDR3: CASSLAFNNEQFF. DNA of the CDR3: TGTGCCAGCAGCTTAGCCTTTAACAATGAGCAGTTCTTC. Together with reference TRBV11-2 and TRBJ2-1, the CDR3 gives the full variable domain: EAGVAQSPRYKIIEKRQSVAFWCNPISGHATLYWYQQILGQGPKLLIQFQNNGVVDDSQLPKDRFSAERLKGVDSTLKIQPAKLEDSAVYLCASSLAFNNEQFFGPGTRLTVL.

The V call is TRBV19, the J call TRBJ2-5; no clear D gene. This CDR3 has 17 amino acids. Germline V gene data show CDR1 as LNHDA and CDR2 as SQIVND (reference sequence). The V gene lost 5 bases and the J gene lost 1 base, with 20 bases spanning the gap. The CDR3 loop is CASSPSAVPTSQETQYF. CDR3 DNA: TGTGCCAGTAGTCCTTCGGCGGTCCCCACCTCCCAAGAGACCCAGTACTTC. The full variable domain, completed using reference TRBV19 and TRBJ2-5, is DGGITQSPKYLFRKEGQNVTLSCEQNLNHDAMYWYRQDPGQGLRLIYYSQIVNDFQKGDIAEGYSVSREKKESFPLTVTSAQKNPTAFYLCASSPSAVPTSQETQYFGPGTRLLVL.

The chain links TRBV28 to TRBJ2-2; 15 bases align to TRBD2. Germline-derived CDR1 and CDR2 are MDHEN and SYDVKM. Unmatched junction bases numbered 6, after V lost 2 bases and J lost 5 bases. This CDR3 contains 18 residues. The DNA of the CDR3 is TGTGCCAGCAGTTTAGGACTAGCGGGGGGGCCACGGACCGGGGAGCTGTTTTTT. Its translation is CASSLGLAGGPRTGELFF. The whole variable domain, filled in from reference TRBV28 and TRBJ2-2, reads DVKVTQSSRYLVKRTGEKVFLECVQDMDHENMFWYRQDPGLGLRLIYFSYDVKMKEKGDIPEGYSVSREKKERFSLILESASTNQTSMYLCASSLGLAGGPRTGELFFGEGSRLTVL.

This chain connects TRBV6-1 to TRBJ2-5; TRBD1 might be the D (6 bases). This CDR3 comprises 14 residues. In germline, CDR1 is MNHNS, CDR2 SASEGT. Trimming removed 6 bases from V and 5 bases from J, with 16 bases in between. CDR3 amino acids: CASRTQGWAETQYF. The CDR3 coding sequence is TGTGCCAGCAGGACACAGGGTTGGGCGGAGACCCAGTACTTC.

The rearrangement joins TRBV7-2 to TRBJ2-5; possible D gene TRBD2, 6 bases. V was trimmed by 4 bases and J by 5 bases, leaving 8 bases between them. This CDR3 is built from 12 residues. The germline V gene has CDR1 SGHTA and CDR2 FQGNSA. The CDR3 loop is CASSWGEETQYF. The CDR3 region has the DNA TGTGCCAGCAGCTGGGGGGAGGAGACCCAGTACTTC.

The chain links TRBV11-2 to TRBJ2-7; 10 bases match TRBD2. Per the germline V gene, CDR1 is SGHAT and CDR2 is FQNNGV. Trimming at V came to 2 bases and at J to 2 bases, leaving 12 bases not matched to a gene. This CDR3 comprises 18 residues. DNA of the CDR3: TGTGCCAGCAGCTTACTGGCGGCTAGCGGGAGTCAACCCTACGAGCAGTACGTC. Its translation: CASSLLAASGSQPYEQYV.

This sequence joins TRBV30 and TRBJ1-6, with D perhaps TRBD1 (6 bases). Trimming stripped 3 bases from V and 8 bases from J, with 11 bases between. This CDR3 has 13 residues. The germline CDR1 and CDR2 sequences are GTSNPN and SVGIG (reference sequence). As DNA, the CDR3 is TGTGCCTGGAGGGGGACATTGGATTCACCCCTCCACTTT. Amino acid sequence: CAWRGTLDSPLHF. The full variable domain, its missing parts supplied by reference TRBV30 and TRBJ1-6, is SQTIHQWPATLVQPVGSPLSLECTVEGTSNPNLYWYRQAAGRGLQLLFYSVGIGQISSEVPQNLSASRPQDRQFILSSKKLLLSDSGFYLCAWRGTLDSPLHFGNGTRLTVT.

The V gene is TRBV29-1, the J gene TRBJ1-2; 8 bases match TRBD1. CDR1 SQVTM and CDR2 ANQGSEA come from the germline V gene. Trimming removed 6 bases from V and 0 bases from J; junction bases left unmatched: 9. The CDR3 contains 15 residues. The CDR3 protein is CSVTGQGNSNYGYTF. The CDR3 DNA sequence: TGCAGCGTGACAGGACAGGGTAATTCTAACTATGGCTACACCTTC.

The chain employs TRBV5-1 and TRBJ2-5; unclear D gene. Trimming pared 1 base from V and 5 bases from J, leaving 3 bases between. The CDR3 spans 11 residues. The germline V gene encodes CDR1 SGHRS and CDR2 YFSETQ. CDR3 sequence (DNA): TGCGCCAGCAGCTTGCTGGAGACCCAGTACTTC. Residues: CASSLLETQYF.

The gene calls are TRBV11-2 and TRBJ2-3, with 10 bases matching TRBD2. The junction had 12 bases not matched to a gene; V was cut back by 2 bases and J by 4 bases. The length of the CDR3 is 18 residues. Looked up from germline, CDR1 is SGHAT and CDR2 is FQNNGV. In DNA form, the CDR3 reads TGTGCCAGCAGCTTAATCGAGCGGGGGGGCCTAACCCCAGATACGCAGTATTTT. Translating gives CASSLIERGGLTPDTQYF.

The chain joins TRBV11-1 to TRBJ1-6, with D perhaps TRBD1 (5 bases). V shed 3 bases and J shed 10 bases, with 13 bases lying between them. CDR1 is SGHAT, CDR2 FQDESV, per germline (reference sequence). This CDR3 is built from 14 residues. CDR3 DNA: TGTGCCAGCAGCTTTGGGGCGGCCCGATCACCCCTCCACTTT. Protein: CASSFGAARSPLHF.

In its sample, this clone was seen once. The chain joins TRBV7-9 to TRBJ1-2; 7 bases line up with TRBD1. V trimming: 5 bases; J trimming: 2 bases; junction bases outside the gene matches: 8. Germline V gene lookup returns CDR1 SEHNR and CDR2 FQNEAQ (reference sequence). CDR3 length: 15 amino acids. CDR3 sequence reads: CASSLGQMLNYGYTF. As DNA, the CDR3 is TGTGCCAGCAGCCTGGGACAGATGCTAAACTATGGCTACACCTTC.